A selection of T cell receptor beta chains follows, all from one sample in a study of T cell responses to AZD1222 COVID-19 vaccine. Repertoires were generated with immunoSEQ multiplex PCR, while TCRdb's copy carries only in-frame clones and drops some. This repertoire shows 100,000 to 150,000 clones, 75% to 95% found once; its top ten account for about 7.1%. The material was peripheral blood, obtained on day 0 of AZD1222 vaccination. The receptors here all came from an adult in good health. CDR3s leave out the opening cysteine and the closing phenylalanine or tryptophan. Expanded clones are given a class, and other clones once, few, many or no size at all.

clone_size | v_call | cdr3_aa
. | TRBV30 | AWTPGGGRTDTQY
. | TRBV27 | ASSLQGGEPNQPQH
. | TRBV29-1 | SVGGSSGNTIY
. | TRBV18 | ASSPGVLSGNTIY
. | TRBV6-5 | ASKAGGPTWDTQY
. | TRBV28 | ASSRWDRLNQPQH
. | TRBV11-3 | ASSLAGWGQANTGELF
few | TRBV19 | ASSLQGFGSNQPQH
. | TRBV6-5 | ASSLQDGRGEKLF
. | TRBV6-5 | ASKSGTLNTEAF
. | TRBV6-5 | ASSYSGAGYSQY
. | TRBV10-1 | ATSPRQGSYEQY
. | TRBV25-1 | ASSITPGRTEAF
. | TRBV7-8 | ASSPRQQSTHTEAF
. | TRBV6-2/TRBV6-3 | ASSPQGSEKLF
. | TRBV5-6 | ASSSSQPTLYSPLH
. | TRBV3-1/TRBV3-2 | ASSQELGEMTDTQY
once | TRBV5-6 | ASSITGGQGINTIY
once | TRBV19 | ASPELNEKLF
. | TRBV19 | ASSVDRYYGYT